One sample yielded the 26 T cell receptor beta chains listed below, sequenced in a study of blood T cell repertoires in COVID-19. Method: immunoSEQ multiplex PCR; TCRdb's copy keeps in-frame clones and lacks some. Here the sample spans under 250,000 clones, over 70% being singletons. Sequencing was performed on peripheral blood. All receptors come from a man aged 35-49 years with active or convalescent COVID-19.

CDR3 coding DNA: TGCGCCAGCAGCCCCTTTTTAGACACCGGGGAGCTGTTTTTT. This encodes CASSPFLDTGELFF. The rearrangement uses TRBV5-1 and TRBJ2-2; D is unclear. The germline V and J ends were trimmed by 4 bases and 3 bases, with 10 bases remaining between them. This CDR3 has 14 amino acids. CDR1 and CDR2 (germline): SGHRS, YFSETQ.

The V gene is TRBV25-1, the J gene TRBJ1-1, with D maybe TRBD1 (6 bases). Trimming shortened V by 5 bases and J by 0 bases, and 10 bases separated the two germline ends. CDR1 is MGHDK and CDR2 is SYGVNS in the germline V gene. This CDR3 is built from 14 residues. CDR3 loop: CASSPDRLNTEAFF. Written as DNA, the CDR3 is TGTGCCAGCAGTCCGGACAGACTGAACACTGAAGCTTTCTTT.

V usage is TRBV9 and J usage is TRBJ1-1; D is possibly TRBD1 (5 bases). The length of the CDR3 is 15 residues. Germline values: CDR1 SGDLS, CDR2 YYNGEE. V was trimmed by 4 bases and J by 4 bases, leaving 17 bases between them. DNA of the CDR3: TGTGCCAGCAGCCCAAGACTGGGGGGTGGCACTGAAGCTTTCTTT. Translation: CASSPRLGGGTEAFF.

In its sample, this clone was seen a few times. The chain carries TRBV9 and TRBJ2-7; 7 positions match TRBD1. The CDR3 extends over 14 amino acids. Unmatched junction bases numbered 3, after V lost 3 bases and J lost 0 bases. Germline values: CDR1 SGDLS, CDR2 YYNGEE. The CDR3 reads CASSARDSSYEQYF. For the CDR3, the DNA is TGTGCCAGCAGCGCTCGGGACAGCTCCTACGAGCAGTACTTC.

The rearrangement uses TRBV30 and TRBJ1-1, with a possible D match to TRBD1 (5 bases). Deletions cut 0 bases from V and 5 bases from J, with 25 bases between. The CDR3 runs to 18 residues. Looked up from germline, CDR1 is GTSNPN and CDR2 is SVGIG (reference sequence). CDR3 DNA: TGTGCCTGGAGTGTATCCCGAGGAGGGGCTCGGGTAAGGACTGAAGCTTTCTTT. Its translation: CAWSVSRGGARVRTEAFF.

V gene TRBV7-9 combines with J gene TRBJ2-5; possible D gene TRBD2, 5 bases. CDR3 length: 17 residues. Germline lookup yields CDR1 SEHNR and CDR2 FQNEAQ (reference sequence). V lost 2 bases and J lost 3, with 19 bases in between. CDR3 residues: CASSLKSGLGIKETQYF. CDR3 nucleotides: TGTGCCAGCAGCTTAAAGTCCGGACTTGGAATCAAAGAGACCCAGTACTTC. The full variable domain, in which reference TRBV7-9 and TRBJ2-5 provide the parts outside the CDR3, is DTGVSQNPRHKITKRGQNVTFRCDPISEHNRLYWYRQTLGQGPEFLTYFQNEAQLEKSRLLSDRFSAERPKGSFSTLEIQRTEQGDSAMYLCASSLKSGLGIKETQYFGPGTRLLVL.

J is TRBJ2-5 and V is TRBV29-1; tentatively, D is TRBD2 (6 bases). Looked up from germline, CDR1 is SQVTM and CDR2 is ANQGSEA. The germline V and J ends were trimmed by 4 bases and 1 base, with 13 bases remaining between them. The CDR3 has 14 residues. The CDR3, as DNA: TGCAGCGTTGTTTGGGGGGACCGCCAAGAGACCCAGTACTTC. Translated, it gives CSVVWGDRQETQYF. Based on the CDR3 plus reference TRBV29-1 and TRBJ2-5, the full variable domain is SAVISQKPSRDICQRGTSLTIQCQVDSQVTMMFWYRQQPGQSLTLIATANQGSEATYESGFVIDKFPISRPNLTFSTLTVSNMSPEDSSIYLCSVVWGDRQETQYFGPGTRLLVL.

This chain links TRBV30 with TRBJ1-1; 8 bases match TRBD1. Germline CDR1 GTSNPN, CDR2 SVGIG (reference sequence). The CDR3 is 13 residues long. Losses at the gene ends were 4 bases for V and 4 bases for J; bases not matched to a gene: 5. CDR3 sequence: CAWTGQGATEAFF. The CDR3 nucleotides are TGTGCCTGGACTGGACAGGGTGCCACTGAAGCTTTCTTT.

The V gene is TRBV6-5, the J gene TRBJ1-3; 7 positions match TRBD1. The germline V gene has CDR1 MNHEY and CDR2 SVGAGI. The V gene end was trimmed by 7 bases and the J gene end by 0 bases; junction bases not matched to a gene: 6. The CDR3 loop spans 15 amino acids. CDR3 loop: CASKSGGTSGNTIYF. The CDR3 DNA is TGTGCCAGCAAGTCAGGGGGGACCTCTGGAAACACCATATATTTT.

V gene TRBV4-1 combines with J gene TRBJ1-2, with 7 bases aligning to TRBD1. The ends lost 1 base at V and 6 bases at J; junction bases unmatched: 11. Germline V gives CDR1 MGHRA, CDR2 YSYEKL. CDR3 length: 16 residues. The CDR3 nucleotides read TGCGCCAGCAGCCAAGTACGGACACAGGGGCATCATGGCTACACCTTC. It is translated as CASSQVRTQGHHGYTF.

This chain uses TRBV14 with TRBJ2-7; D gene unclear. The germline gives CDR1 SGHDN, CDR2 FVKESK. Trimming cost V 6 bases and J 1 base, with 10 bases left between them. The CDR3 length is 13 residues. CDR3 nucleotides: TGTGCCAGCAGGAGAACTACTTCCTACGAGCAGTACTTC. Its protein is CASRRTTSYEQYF.

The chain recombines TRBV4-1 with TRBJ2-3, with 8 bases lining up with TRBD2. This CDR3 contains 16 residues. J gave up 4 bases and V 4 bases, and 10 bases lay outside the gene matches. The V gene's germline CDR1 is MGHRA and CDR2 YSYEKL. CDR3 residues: CASSPRGAGEADTQYF. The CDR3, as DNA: TGCGCCAGCAGCCCCCGGGGAGCGGGGGAGGCAGATACGCAGTATTTT.

This CDR3 is CASSLRRDRDNYGYTF. CDR3 nucleotide sequence: TGCGCCAGCAGCCTCCGAAGGGACAGGGATAACTATGGCTACACCTTC. The chain links TRBV4-3 to TRBJ1-2; 9 bases align to TRBD1. Per germline, CDR1 LGHNA and CDR2 YSLEER. Trimming removed 4 bases from V and 1 base from J; junction bases left unmatched: 7. This CDR3 contains 16 residues.

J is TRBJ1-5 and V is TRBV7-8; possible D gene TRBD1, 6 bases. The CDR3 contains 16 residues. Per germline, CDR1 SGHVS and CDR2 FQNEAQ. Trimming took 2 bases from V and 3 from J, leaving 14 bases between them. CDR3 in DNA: TGTGCCAGCAGCTTATGGGGGCAGTTCATCAATCAGCCCCAGCATTTT. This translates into CASSLWGQFINQPQHF.

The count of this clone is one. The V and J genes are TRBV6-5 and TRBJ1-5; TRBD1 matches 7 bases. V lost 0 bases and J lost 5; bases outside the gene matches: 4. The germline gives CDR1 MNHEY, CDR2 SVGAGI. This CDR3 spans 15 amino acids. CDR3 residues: CASSYSGTADQPQHF. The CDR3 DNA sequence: TGTGCCAGCAGTTACTCTGGGACAGCCGATCAGCCCCAGCATTTT.

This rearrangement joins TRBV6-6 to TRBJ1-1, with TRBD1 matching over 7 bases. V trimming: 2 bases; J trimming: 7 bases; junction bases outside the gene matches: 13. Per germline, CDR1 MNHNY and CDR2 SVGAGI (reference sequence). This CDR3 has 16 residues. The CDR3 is CASSYADRASPGEAFF. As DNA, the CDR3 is TGTGCCAGCAGTTACGCCGACAGGGCGAGTCCGGGTGAAGCTTTCTTT.

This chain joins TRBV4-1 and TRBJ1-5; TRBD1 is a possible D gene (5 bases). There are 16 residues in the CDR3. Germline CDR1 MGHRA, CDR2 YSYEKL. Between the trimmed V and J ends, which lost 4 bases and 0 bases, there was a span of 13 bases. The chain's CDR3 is CASSPQDSFSNQPQHF. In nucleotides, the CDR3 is TGCGCCAGCAGCCCTCAAGACAGCTTTAGCAATCAGCCCCAGCATTTT.

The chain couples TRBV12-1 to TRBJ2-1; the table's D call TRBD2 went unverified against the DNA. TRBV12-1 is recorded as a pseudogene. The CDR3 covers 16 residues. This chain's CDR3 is CASSSSRTSGKDEQFF. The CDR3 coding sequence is TGTGCCAGCAGCTCCTCGAGGACTAGCGGGAAGGATGAGCAGTTCTTC.

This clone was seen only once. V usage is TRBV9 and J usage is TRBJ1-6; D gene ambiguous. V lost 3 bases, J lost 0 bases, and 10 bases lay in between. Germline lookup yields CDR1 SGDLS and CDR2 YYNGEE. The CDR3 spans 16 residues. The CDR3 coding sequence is TGTGCCAGCAGCGCGAGCCTGAGCTCCTATAATTCACCCCTCCACTTT. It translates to CASSASLSSYNSPLHF.

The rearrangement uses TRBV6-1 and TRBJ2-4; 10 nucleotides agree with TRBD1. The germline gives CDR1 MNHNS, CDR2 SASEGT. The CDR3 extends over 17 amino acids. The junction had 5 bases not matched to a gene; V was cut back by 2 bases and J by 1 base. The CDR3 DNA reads TGTGCCAGCAGTGAATGGGGGACAGGGGTGGCCAAAAACATTCAGTACTTC. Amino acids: CASSEWGTGVAKNIQYF.

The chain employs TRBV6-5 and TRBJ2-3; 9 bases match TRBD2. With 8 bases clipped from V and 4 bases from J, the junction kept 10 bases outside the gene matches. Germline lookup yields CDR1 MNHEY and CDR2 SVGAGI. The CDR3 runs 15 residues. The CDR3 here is CASLLGGGAADTQYF. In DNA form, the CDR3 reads TGTGCCAGCCTGTTGGGCGGGGGGGCGGCAGATACGCAGTATTTT.

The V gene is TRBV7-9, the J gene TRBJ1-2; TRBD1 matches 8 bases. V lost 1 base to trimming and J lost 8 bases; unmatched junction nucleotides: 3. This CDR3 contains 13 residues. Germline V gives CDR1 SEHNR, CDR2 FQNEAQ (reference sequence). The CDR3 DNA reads TGTGCCAGCAGCTTAGGGCAGGGGGCCGGCTACACCTTC. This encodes CASSLGQGAGYTF.

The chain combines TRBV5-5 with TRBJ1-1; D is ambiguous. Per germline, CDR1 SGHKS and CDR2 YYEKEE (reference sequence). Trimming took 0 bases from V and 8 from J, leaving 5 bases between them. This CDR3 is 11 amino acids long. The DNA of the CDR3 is TGTGCCAGCAGCTTGGGGCAAGAAGCTTTCTTT. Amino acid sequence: CASSLGQEAFF.

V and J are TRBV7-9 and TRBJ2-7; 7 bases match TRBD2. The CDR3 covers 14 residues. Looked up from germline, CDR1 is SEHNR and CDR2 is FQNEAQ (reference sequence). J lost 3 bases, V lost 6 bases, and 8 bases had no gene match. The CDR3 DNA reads TGTGCCAGCAGACCGGGGGGAGGGATCTACGAGCAGTACTTC. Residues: CASRPGGGIYEQYF.

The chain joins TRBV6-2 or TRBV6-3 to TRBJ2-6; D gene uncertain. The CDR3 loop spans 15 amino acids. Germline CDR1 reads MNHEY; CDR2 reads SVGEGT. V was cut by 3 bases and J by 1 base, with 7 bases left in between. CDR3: CASSYALSGANVLTF. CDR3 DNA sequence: TGTGCCAGCAGTTATGCGTTATCTGGGGCCAACGTCCTGACTTTC.

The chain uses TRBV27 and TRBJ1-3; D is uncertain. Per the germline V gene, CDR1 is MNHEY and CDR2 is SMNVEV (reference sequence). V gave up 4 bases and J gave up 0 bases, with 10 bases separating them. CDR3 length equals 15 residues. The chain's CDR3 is CASSSVTSSGNTIYF. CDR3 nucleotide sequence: TGTGCCAGCAGTTCCGTCACTTCCTCTGGAAACACCATATATTTT.